Shown below are 21 T cell receptor beta chains from a single sample sequenced in a study of T cells in Graves' hyperthyroidism and ophthalmopathy. It was RNA transcripts that yielded the amplified TCR beta CDR3 regions. In the first-round RT-PCR of the TCR CDR3, the HTBI primer set was used. TCRdb fed the multiplex PCR reads into MiXCR, producing one record per CDR3 protein. The repertoire holds around 500,000 distinct CDR3 sequences, around a fifth seen once, with about half in the top ten. Specimen: blood. The receptors were sampled from a woman in her seventies with Graves' ophthalmopathy.

V usage is TRBV3-1 and J usage is TRBJ2-7, with TRBD1 identical over 9 bases. The germline gives CDR1 LGHDT, CDR2 YNNKEL (reference sequence). The V gene end was trimmed by 4 bases and the J gene end by 7 bases; junction bases not matched to a gene: 2. The CDR3 length is 12 residues. This CDR3 reads CASSRTGEEQYF. CDR3 DNA sequence: TGTGCCAGCAGCCGGACAGGGGAAGAGCAGTACTTC.

V gene TRBV25-1 combines with J gene TRBJ2-1, with 11 bases matching TRBD2. The CDR3 has 18 amino acids. The junction had 12 bases not matched to a gene; V was cut back by 3 bases and J by 5 bases. CDR1 MGHDK and CDR2 SYGVNS come from the germline V gene. The CDR3 DNA is TGTGCCAGCAGTGATCCTAGCGGGGGGTGGGGGGAAGACAATGAGCAGTTCTTC. Amino acid sequence: CASSDPSGGWGEDNEQFF. The complete variable domain, with remaining parts taken from reference TRBV25-1 and TRBJ2-1, reads EADIYQTPRYLVIGTGKKITLECSQTMGHDKMYWYQQDPGMELHLIHYSYGVNSTEKGDLSSESTVSRIRTEHFPLTLESARPSHTSQYLCASSDPSGGWGEDNEQFFGPGTRLTVL.

This clonotype was observed many times. The CDR3 DNA reads TGTGCCAGCAGTGAACTGGCCCCTCGGGCTTTCTTT. Amino acids: CASSELAPRAFF. This chain uses TRBV2 with TRBJ1-1; D remains ambiguous. CDR1 is SNHLY, CDR2 FYNNEI, per germline. The CDR3 has 12 amino acids. Trimming shortened V by 2 bases and J by 11 bases, and 12 bases separated the two germline ends.

The genes are TRBV20-1 and TRBJ1-5, with TRBD1 as a possible D gene (6 bases). Deletions cut 1 base from V and 5 bases from J, with 15 bases between. Germline V gene sequence: CDR1 DFQATT, CDR2 SNEGSKA (reference sequence). The CDR3 has 15 amino acids. CDR3: CSARAVRGRDQPQHF. The CDR3 coding sequence is TGCAGTGCTAGAGCGGTCAGGGGACGAGATCAGCCCCAGCATTTT.

The chain is built from TRBV28 and TRBJ2-5, with 8 bases that match TRBD1. The length of the CDR3 is 13 residues. Trimming cost V 8 bases and J 5 bases; bases outside gene matches: 7. Per the germline V gene, CDR1 is MDHEN and CDR2 is SYDVKM. The CDR3 here is CASVRQGAETQYF. In DNA, the CDR3 is TGTGCCAGCGTTCGGCAGGGGGCTGAGACCCAGTACTTC.

The table lists this clonotype with many counts. The chain is built from TRBV30 and TRBJ2-1; D call uncertain. Deletions cut 3 bases from V and 6 bases from J, with 9 bases between. CDR3 length: 12 residues. Germline loops: CDR1 GTSNPN, CDR2 SVGIG (reference sequence). CDR3 amino acids: CAWRWQSNEQFF. The CDR3 coding sequence is TGTGCCTGGAGGTGGCAATCCAATGAGCAGTTCTTC.

V usage is TRBV6-1 and J usage is TRBJ1-5; a weak D match, TRBD1 (6 bases). Trimming took off 4 bases at V and 5 bases at J, with 12 bases between the two ends. Germline values: CDR1 MNHNS, CDR2 SASEGT. The CDR3 covers 14 residues. DNA of the CDR3: TGTGCCAGCAGTGGCACAGGGTACTATCAGCCCCAGCATTTT. Encoded protein: CASSGTGYYQPQHF.

In regard to this clonotype: With a much larger clone just one base away, this may be a read error. This chain uses TRBV12-3 or TRBV12-4 with TRBJ1-3; 9 bases are a match to TRBD1. CDR3 size: 16 residues. CDR3 bases: TGTGCCAGCAGTTCTGGACAGGGGTCCCATCGAAACACCGTATATTTT. It is translated as CASSSGQGSHRNTVYF.

This clonotype was counted many times. The chain carries TRBV2 and TRBJ2-1; TRBD1 matches at 7 bases. The CDR3 has 15 amino acids. Germline V gene sequence: CDR1 SNHLY, CDR2 FYNNEI. Losses at the gene ends were 3 bases for V and 4 bases for J; bases not matched to a gene: 6. CDR3 sequence (DNA): TGTGCCAGCAGTGAGCGACAGGGTGGATACAATGAGCAGTTCTTC. Protein: CASSERQGGYNEQFF.

J is TRBJ2-1 and V is TRBV6-1; 13 nucleotides line up with TRBD2. The CDR3 has 18 residues. The germline V gene has CDR1 MNHNS and CDR2 SASEGT. Germline trimming cut 2 bases from V and 6 bases from J; bases unmatched to any gene: 10. The DNA for the CDR3 is TGTGCCAGCAGTGAACGGACTAGCGGGAGCGGGAGAGGCAATGAGCAGTTCTTC. Translated: CASSERTSGSGRGNEQFF.

This chain uses TRBV6-1 with TRBJ2-1; D is tentatively TRBD1 or TRBD2 (6 bases each). The germline CDR1 and CDR2 sequences are MNHNS and SASEGT. V was clipped by 6 bases and J by 7 bases, with 10 bases between them. CDR3 length: 12 amino acids. The CDR3 loop reads CASRGGWNEQFF. CDR3 in DNA: TGTGCCAGCAGAGGGGGGTGGAATGAGCAGTTCTTC.

For this clonotype: This could be a read error, since a much larger clone is one nucleotide away. The J gene is TRBJ2-1, the V gene TRBV6-2 or TRBV6-3; TRBD2 might be the D (5 bases). Germline loops: CDR1 MNHEY, CDR2 SVGEGT. The length of the CDR3 is 15 residues. CDR3 sequence: CASSYEDLSYNEQSF. Here the CDR3 DNA reads TGTGCCAGCAGTTACGAGGACTTATCCTACAATGAGCAGTCCTTC.

The chain recombines TRBV10-3 with TRBJ2-2; TRBD1 agrees at 10 bases. J lost 7 bases, V lost 7 bases, and 6 bases had no gene match. Germline V gene sequence: CDR1 ENHRY, CDR2 SYGVKD. This CDR3 is 14 amino acids long. DNA for the CDR3: TGTGCCATCAACCCGGGACAGGGGAGCGGGGAGCTGTTTTTT. Amino acids: CAINPGQGSGELFF.

The chain uses TRBV6-9 and TRBJ1-1, with D perhaps matching TRBD1 (5 bases). The V end was cut by 2 bases, the J end by 3 bases, with 7 bases between. The CDR3 loop spans 13 amino acids. Germline CDR1 reads MNHGY; CDR2 reads SVAAGI. The chain's CDR3 is CASSYGGDTEAFF. CDR3 nucleotides: TGTGCCAGCAGTTATGGGGGGGACACTGAAGCTTTCTTT.

This clonotype was found many times. The chain combines TRBV12-3 or TRBV12-4 with TRBJ2-7, with TRBD1 identical over 7 bases. The J segment lost 2 bases and the V segment lost 2 bases, leaving 9 bases of the junction unmatched. The CDR3 has 16 residues. CDR3 in amino acids: CASSLPGTATPYEQYF. The CDR3 nucleotides are TGTGCCAGCAGTTTACCGGGGACAGCTACTCCCTACGAGCAGTACTTC.

This clonotype was detected many times. The chain couples TRBV6-1 to TRBJ1-5; D is unclear. Germline V CDR1 and CDR2: MNHNS, SASEGT. The germline V and J ends were trimmed by 0 bases and 4 bases, with 13 bases remaining between them. The CDR3 is 16 amino acids. The CDR3 sequence: CASSEAFGMRNQPQHF. In DNA, the CDR3 is TGTGCCAGCAGTGAAGCGTTCGGGATGAGGAATCAGCCCCAGCATTTT.

CDR3 nucleotide sequence: TGTGCCAGCAGCTCTCCTCTGACCTACGAGCAGTACTTC. Amino acids: CASSSPLTYEQYF. The chain has TRBV7-2 and TRBJ2-7, with D hard to call. The CDR3 length is 13 residues. Germline values: CDR1 SGHTA, CDR2 FQGNSA. Deletions cut 4 bases from V and 2 bases from J, with 9 bases between.

This clonotype was recorded once. Germline is not matched at one junction end, which may reflect a read error. The chain employs TRBV7-7 and TRBJ2-2, with D maybe TRBD2 (6 bases). The CDR3 spans 15 residues. Germline V gene data show CDR1 as SSHAT and CDR2 as FNYEAQ (reference sequence). The CDR3 loop is CASNGPGVKTGELFF. The DNA of the CDR3 is TGTGCTAGCAATGGCCCGGGGGTTAAGACCGGGGAGCTGTTTTTT.

V gene TRBV28 combines with J gene TRBJ1-6; 7 nucleotides line up with TRBD1. Germline CDR1 MDHEN, CDR2 SYDVKM. This CDR3 has 16 amino acids. V was clipped by 6 bases and J by 8 bases; unmatched bases: 13. CDR3 sequence: CASSHPRQGNYSPLHF. The CDR3, as DNA: TGTGCCAGCAGCCATCCAAGACAGGGAAATTATTCACCCCTCCACTTT.

The V call is TRBV29-1, the J call TRBJ2-7; TRBD2 is a possible D gene (5 bases). Germline CDR1 SQVTM, CDR2 ANQGSEA. With 7 bases removed from V and 4 bases from J, the gap between germline ends came to 14 bases. The CDR3 covers 12 residues. CDR3 loop: CSGQEAEYEQYF. The CDR3, as DNA: TGCAGCGGGCAGGAGGCTGAATACGAGCAGTACTTC.

Only a few counts were recorded for this clonotype. The chain employs TRBV12-3 or TRBV12-4 and TRBJ2-7; 8 nucleotides align to TRBD1. V gave up 8 bases and J gave up 6 bases; unmatched junction bases: 12. The CDR3 consists of 14 residues. For the CDR3, the DNA is TGTGCCAGCCGGCAGACAGGGGATTGGGGCGAGCAGTACTTC. Encoded protein: CASRQTGDWGEQYF.